This is a list of T cell receptor beta chains from one sample in a study of response to subunit inactivated influenza vaccine. TCRdb used MiXCR to reprocess the RT-PCR reads, holding one entry per CDR3 protein. This table holds 650,000 to 800,000 distinct CDR3 sequences, approximately 17% found once. The sample was PBMCs from blood, taken about 5 days after vaccination. The origin of the receptors is a man aged 50 to 59 who received an inactivated influenza vaccine. Both conserved end residues are part of each CDR3. The D gene is left open where the match is weak. Rows give clone size only sometimes, using once, few, many, or a class for an expanded clone.

>NA|TRBV11-2|NA|TRBJ2-2
CASSFLPGELFF
TGTGCCAGCAGCTTTCTCCCCGGGGAGCTGTTTTTT
>NA|TRBV28|NA|TRBJ1-2
CASSRTAGYGYTF
TGTGCCAGCAGCCGTACTGCGGGCTATGGCTACACCTTC
>NA|TRBV24-1|NA|TRBJ1-5
CATSQNRVQPQHF
TGTGCCACCAGCCAGAACAGGGTCCAGCCCCAGCATTTT
>NA|TRBV5-5|NA|TRBJ2-7
CASSLVASSYEQYF
TGTGCCAGCAGCTTGGTGGCTAGCTCCTACGAGCAGTACTTC
>TRBD2|TRBV29-1|many|TRBJ2-7
CSVEENVGRAGPYEQYF
TGCAGCGTTGAAGAGAATGTCGGGAGGGCCGGTCCCTACGAGCAGTACTTC
>TRBD1|TRBV6-2/TRBV6-3|NA|TRBJ2-2
CASSYSGTGRAGELFF
TGTGCCAGCAGTTACTCCGGGACAGGGAGAGCCGGGGAGCTGTTTTTT
>NA|TRBV20-1|few|TRBJ2-5
CSASGGATGTQYF
TGCAGTGCTAGTGGGGGCGCTACGGGGACCCAGTACTTC
>NA|TRBV7-2|NA|TRBJ1-4
CASSLASYGQSEKLFF
TGTGCCAGCAGCTTAGCTTCTTACGGACAAAGTGAAAAACTGTTTTTT
>TRBD2|TRBV24-1|NA|TRBJ2-5
CATSEIGTSQETQYF
TGTGCCACCAGTGAAATCGGGACTAGTCAAGAGACCCAGTACTTC
>NA|TRBV9|NA|TRBJ2-2
CASSVRSASDTGELFF
TGTGCCAGCAGCGTAAGGTCGGCTTCGGACACCGGGGAGCTGTTTTTT
>TRBD2|TRBV25-1|NA|TRBJ2-7
CASSETGLAYTYEQYF
TGTGCCAGCAGTGAAACTGGACTAGCGTATACCTACGAGCAGTACTTC
>TRBD1|TRBV5-1|many|TRBJ2-4
CASSLGDSGTTNNNKRGNIQYF
TGCGCCAGCAGCTTGGGGGACAGCGGAACCACCAACAATAACAAACGGGGAAACATTCAGTACTTC
>TRBD2|TRBV20-1|NA|TRBJ2-7
CSAKRDPTKQYF
TGCAGTGCGAAGCGGGACCCTACGAAGCAGTACTTC
>NA|TRBV28|NA|TRBJ2-3
CASSSHVTDTQYF
TGTGCCAGCAGTTCCCACGTCACAGATACGCAGTATTTT
>NA|TRBV5-5|many|TRBJ2-1
CASSLTDSYNEQFF
TGTGCCAGCAGCTTGACAGATTCCTACAATGAGCAGTTCTTC
>NA|TRBV12-3/TRBV12-4|many|TRBJ1-5
CASSPSGGSNQPQHF
TGTGCCAGCAGTCCCTCGGGGGGGAGCAATCAGCCCCAGCATTTT
>NA|TRBV7-9|NA|TRBJ1-2
CASSRGDLGGYTF
TGTGCCAGCAGCCGAGGCGATCTGGGTGGCTACACCTTC
>NA|TRBV2|NA|TRBJ2-1
CASSEVTNEQFF
TGTGCCAGCAGTGAAGTTACAAATGAGCAGTTCTTC
>NA|TRBV20-1|NA|TRBJ2-4
CSPAKNIQYF
TGCAGTCCAGCCAAAAACATTCAGTACTTC
>TRBD2|TRBV12-3/TRBV12-4|few|TRBJ2-2
CASSKREGHTGELFF
TGTGCCAGCAGCAAGCGGGAGGGCCACACCGGGGAGCTGTTTTTT
>TRBD2|TRBV11-2|NA|TRBJ2-2
CASSLSGLAGGPGFTGELFF
TGTGCCAGCAGCTTATCCGGACTAGCGGGGGGGCCAGGGTTTACCGGGGAGCTGTTTTTT
>TRBD1|TRBV29-1|few|TRBJ2-5
CSVGPTGVGQETQYF
TGCAGCGTTGGTCCCACAGGGGTTGGGCAAGAGACCCAGTACTTC
>NA|TRBV5-1|NA|TRBJ2-4
CASSSATIQYF
TGCGCCAGTTCCAGTGCCACCATTCAGTACTTC
>NA|TRBV7-2|few|TRBJ1-4
CASSPQAGLLEKLFF
TGTGCCAGCAGCCCCCAGGCGGGTCTACTGGAAAAACTGTTTTTT
>NA|TRBV18|NA|TRBJ2-2
CASSLTYRHTEAGELFF
TGTGCCAGCTCCCTCACCTATAGACACACAGAGGCCGGGGAGCTGTTTTTT
>NA|TRBV4-1|NA|TRBJ2-7
CASSQEKQGYEQYF
TGCGCCAGCAGCCAAGAAAAGCAAGGATACGAGCAGTACTTC
>NA|TRBV6-2/TRBV6-3|NA|TRBJ1-5
CASSYYPRVADQPQHF
TGTGCCAGCAGTTACTACCCCAGGGTAGCGGACCAGCCCCAGCATTTT
>NA|TRBV20-1|many|TRBJ1-5
CSARFRGSNQPQHF
TGCAGTGCTAGGTTCCGGGGTAGCAATCAGCCCCAGCATTTT
>NA|TRBV7-2|few|TRBJ1-2
CASSSPRRFGYTF
TGTGCCAGCAGCTCCCCCCGCAGGTTTGGCTACACCTTC
>NA|TRBV30|NA|TRBJ1-2
CAWAASMRAGYTF
TGTGCCTGGGCCGCGAGTATGAGGGCTGGCTACACCTTC
>TRBD2|TRBV10-3|few|TRBJ2-5
CAISDSGRAETQYF
TGTGCCATCAGTGATAGCGGGAGGGCCGAGACCCAGTACTTC
>NA|TRBV27|few|TRBJ2-2
CASSLAQATGELFF
TGTGCCAGCAGTTTAGCACAGGCCACCGGGGAGCTGTTTTTT
>NA|TRBV7-9|NA|TRBJ2-1
CASLGQPAYNEQFF
TGTGCCAGCTTAGGACAGCCAGCCTACAATGAGCAGTTCTTC
>NA|TRBV25-1|few|TRBJ2-1
CASSEASGGLNEQFF
TGTGCCAGCAGTGAGGCCAGCGGAGGGCTTAATGAGCAGTTCTTC
>NA|TRBV12-3/TRBV12-4|few|TRBJ2-1
CASSFGGGPNEQFF
TGTGCCAGCAGTTTCGGTGGCGGGCCTAATGAGCAGTTCTTC
>NA|TRBV6-5|few|TRBJ1-1
CASSYARARETEAFF
TGTGCCAGCAGTTACGCGAGGGCGCGGGAAACTGAAGCTTTCTTT
>TRBD2|TRBV28|few|TRBJ2-5
CASSGGAWETQYF
TGTGCCAGCAGCGGGGGGGCCTGGGAGACCCAGTACTTC
>NA|TRBV7-9|few|TRBJ2-3
CASSVGTGPSPYF
TGTGCCAGCAGCGTCGGGACTGGCCCTTCCCCGTATTTT
>TRBD2|TRBV7-2|NA|TRBJ2-1
CASSLDSGGTYNEQFF
TGTGCCAGCAGCTTAGACAGCGGGGGTACCTACAATGAGCAGTTCTTC
>NA|TRBV4-1|NA|TRBJ1-1
CASSKIEGLGNTEAFF
TGCGCCAGCAGCAAAATAGAGGGGCTGGGAAACACTGAAGCTTTCTTT
>NA|TRBV30|few|TRBJ2-5
CAWTFALGGTQYF
TGTGCCTGGACTTTCGCCCTTGGTGGGACCCAGTACTTC
>NA|TRBV20-1|NA|TRBJ2-5
CSARAGSPRTTQYF
TGCAGTGCTAGAGCCGGCTCCCCGAGAACGACCCAGTACTTC
>TRBD1|TRBV28|NA|TRBJ1-3
CASRNRGENGNTIYF
TGTGCCAGCAGGAACAGGGGCGAAAATGGAAACACCATATATTTT
>TRBD1|TRBV11-2|NA|TRBJ1-2
CASGQGDGYTF
TGTGCCAGCGGACAGGGCGATGGCTACACCTTC
>TRBD2|TRBV4-2|NA|TRBJ2-7
CASSQDSGRIPSYEQYF
TGTGCCAGCAGCCAAGATAGCGGGAGGATCCCCTCCTACGAGCAGTACTTC
>NA|TRBV4-3|NA|TRBJ1-2
CASSQDPPSLSGYTF
TGCGCCAGCAGCCAAGATCCCCCCAGTCTGAGTGGCTACACCTTC
>NA|TRBV6-2/TRBV6-3|NA|TRBJ1-1
CASTRPRGAAEAFF
TGTGCCAGCACCCGACCGCGAGGGGCCGCGGAAGCTTTCTTT
>TRBD2|TRBV7-9|NA|TRBJ2-1
CASSFVAGGAADYEQFF
TGTGCCAGCAGCTTCGTAGCGGGAGGTGCCGCGGATTATGAGCAGTTCTTC
>NA|TRBV4-2|NA|TRBJ1-1
CASSQEVYAGTEAFF
TGTGCCAGCAGCCAAGAAGTGTACGCTGGAACTGAAGCTTTCTTT
>TRBD2|TRBV4-2|few|TRBJ2-7
CASSQEGLAGYYEQYF
TGTGCCAGCAGCCAAGAAGGCCTAGCGGGCTACTACGAGCAGTACTTC
>NA|TRBV7-8|few|TRBJ2-7
CASRTEPSYEQYF
TGTGCCAGCAGGACAGAGCCTTCCTACGAGCAGTACTTC
>NA|TRBV6-1|NA|TRBJ2-2
CASSYSGTPNTGELFF
TGTGCCAGCTCCTATTCCGGGACACCGAACACCGGGGAGCTGTTTTTT
>NA|TRBV10-3|NA|TRBJ2-3
CAISDGGRDTQYF
TGTGCCATCAGTGACGGGGGGCGAGATACGCAGTATTTT
>TRBD1|TRBV9|NA|TRBJ2-1
CASSPSLGGTGGSSYNEQFF
TGTGCCAGCAGCCCCTCCCTAGGGGGGACAGGGGGTTCCTCCTACAATGAGCAGTTCTTC
>TRBD1|TRBV20-1|many|TRBJ2-7
CSANPGQGSGEQYF
TGCAGTGCTAACCCCGGACAGGGATCGGGCGAGCAGTACTTC
>TRBD2|TRBV10-2|once|TRBJ2-7
CASSEGGVAYEQYF
TGCGCCAGCAGTGAGGGGGGGGTTGCCTACGAGCAGTACTTC
>NA|TRBV15|NA|TRBJ2-7
CATSRRFAAYEQYF
TGTGCCACCAGCAGGAGATTCGCAGCGTACGAGCAGTACTTC